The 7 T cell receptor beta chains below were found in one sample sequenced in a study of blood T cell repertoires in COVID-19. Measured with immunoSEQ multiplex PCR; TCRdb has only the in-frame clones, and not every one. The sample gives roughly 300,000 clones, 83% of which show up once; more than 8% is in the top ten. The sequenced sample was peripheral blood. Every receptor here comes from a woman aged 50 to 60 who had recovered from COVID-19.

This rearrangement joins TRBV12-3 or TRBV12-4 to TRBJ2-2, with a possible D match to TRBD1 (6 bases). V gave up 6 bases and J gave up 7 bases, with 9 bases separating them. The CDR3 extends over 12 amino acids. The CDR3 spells CASRKGGGELFF. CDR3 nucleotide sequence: TGTGCCAGCAGGAAAGGGGGCGGGGAGCTGTTTTTT.

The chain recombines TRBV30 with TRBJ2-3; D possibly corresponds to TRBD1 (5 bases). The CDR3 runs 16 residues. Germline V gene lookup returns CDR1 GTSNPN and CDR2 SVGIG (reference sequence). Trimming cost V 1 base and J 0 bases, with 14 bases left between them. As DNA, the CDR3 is TGTGCCTGGAGTGACGGACAATTATCTAGCACAGATACGCAGTATTTT. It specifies CAWSDGQLSSTDTQYF.

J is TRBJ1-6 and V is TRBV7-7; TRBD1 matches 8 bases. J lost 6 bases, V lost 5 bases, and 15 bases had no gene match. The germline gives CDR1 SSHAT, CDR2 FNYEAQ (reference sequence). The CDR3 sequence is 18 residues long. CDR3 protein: CASSPEGQGLKSNSPLHF. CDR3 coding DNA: TGTGCCAGCAGCCCGGAAGGACAGGGACTTAAATCTAATTCACCCCTCCACTTT.

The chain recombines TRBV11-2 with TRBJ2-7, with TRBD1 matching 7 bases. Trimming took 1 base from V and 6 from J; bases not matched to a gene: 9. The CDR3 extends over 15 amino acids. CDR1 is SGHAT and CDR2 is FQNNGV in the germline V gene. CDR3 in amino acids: CASSLVSGGPAEQYF. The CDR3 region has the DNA TGTGCCAGCAGCTTAGTCTCAGGGGGTCCCGCCGAGCAGTACTTC.

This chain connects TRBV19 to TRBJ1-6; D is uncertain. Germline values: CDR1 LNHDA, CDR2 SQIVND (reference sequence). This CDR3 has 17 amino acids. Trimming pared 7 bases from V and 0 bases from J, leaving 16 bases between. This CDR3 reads CASIRTVLSSYNSPLHF. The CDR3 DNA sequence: TGTGCCAGTATCAGAACAGTCCTGAGCTCCTATAATTCACCCCTCCACTTT.

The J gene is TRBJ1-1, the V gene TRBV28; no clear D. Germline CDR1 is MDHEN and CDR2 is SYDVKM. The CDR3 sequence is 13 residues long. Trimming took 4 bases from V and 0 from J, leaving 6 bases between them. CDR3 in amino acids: CASSSRLNTEAFF. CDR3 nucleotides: TGTGCCAGCAGTTCCAGGCTGAACACTGAAGCTTTCTTT.

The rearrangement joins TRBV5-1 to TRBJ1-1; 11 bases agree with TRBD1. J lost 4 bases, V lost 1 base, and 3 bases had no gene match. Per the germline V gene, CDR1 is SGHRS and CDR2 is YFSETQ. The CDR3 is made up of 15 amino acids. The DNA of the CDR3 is TGCGCCAGCAGCTTGCAGGGGACAGGGGGCACTGAAGCTTTCTTT. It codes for CASSLQGTGGTEAFF.